One and the same sample provided the 3 T cell receptor beta chains below, sequenced in a study of shared clonotypes between healthy human individuals. Here immunoSEQ multiplex PCR was the method, and the copy in TCRdb shows in-frame clones only, minus some. The data contain roughly 2 million clones, 95% of them seen just once; the ten biggest clones take up 0.13%. The sample comprised naive CD4+ T cells sorted from blood. Subset: CD45RA+ positively selected. These receptors originate from a man younger than 35 in good health.

The rearrangement joins TRBV7-2 to TRBJ2-5, with 9 bases matching TRBD1. Per the germline V gene, CDR1 is SGHTA and CDR2 is FQGNSA. The CDR3 has 15 amino acids. With V trimmed by 4 bases and J by 3 bases, 6 bases remained unmatched. In DNA, the CDR3 is TGTGCCAGCAGCTCCGGACAGGGGCTGAAAGAGACCCAGTACTTC. Translation: CASSSGQGLKETQYF.

V is TRBV9 and J is TRBJ2-5; 7 bases are a match to TRBD2. Germline V lookup: CDR1 SGDLS, CDR2 YYNGEE. Unmatched junction bases numbered 11, after V lost 0 bases and J lost 0 bases. This CDR3 comprises 18 residues. CDR3 protein: CASSVDPGERGYQETQYF. The CDR3 DNA reads TGTGCCAGCAGCGTAGACCCCGGGGAGCGGGGCTACCAAGAGACCCAGTACTTC.

Written as DNA, the CDR3 is TGTGCCTGGAGAACAGGGGGAGCGGTCAATCAGCCCCAGCATTTT. Its protein product is CAWRTGGAVNQPQHF. The chain carries TRBV30 and TRBJ1-5; 8 bases align to TRBD1. After removal of 3 bases from V and 3 bases from J, the junction contained 7 bases not matched to a gene. Germline lookup yields CDR1 GTSNPN and CDR2 SVGIG (reference sequence). The CDR3 loop spans 15 amino acids.